The rows below give T cell receptor beta chains drawn from one sample of a study of cytomegalovirus exposure and HLA in healthy donors. Clones were sequenced by immunoSEQ multiplex PCR, and TCRdb holds only the in-frame ones, with some missing. The sample lists 160,000 or so clones; 80% to 90% were seen once. The sample comprised PBMCs. The receptors were sampled from a young woman in good health and CMV-seropositive. Each CDR3 is given with its conserved first and last residue. D genes are given only for firm matches. Clone size is shown for a subset of rows, as once, few, many or a class of expanded clone.

cdr3_nt | cdr3_aa | d_call | j_call | v_call | clone_size
TGTGCCAGCAGCGGAGCAGGGGGGATCTATGGCTACACCTTC | CASSGAGGIYGYTF | TRBD1 | TRBJ1-2 | TRBV9 | few
TGCGCCAGCAGCCAAGAGGCCATGGCCTACGAGCAGTACTTC | CASSQEAMAYEQYF | NA | TRBJ2-7 | TRBV4-3 | NA
TGTGCCTGGACCCGATCAGGGCCCACGCTTCGAGGCTACACCTTC | CAWTRSGPTLRGYTF | NA | TRBJ1-2 | TRBV30 | few
TGCGCCATCCAACAGGGGGGGAGCACTGAAGCTTTCTTT | CAIQQGGSTEAFF | TRBD1 | TRBJ1-1 | TRBV23-1 | NA
TGTGCCAGCAGCTTAGCTCTTGACGGAGGCGGCTATGGCTACACCTTC | CASSLALDGGGYGYTF | NA | TRBJ1-2 | TRBV7-8 | NA
TGTGCCACCAGCAGAGATGGGACAGTATACGAGCAGTACTTC | CATSRDGTVYEQYF | TRBD1 | TRBJ2-7 | TRBV15 | NA
TGTGCCTGCGGACAGAGCCAATACGAGCAGTACTTC | CACGQSQYEQYF | NA | TRBJ2-7 | TRBV30 | few
TGCGCCAGCAGCCTGCTAAAGTATAAACCGGGACAGGTGAACACTGAAGCTTTCTTT | CASSLLKYKPGQVNTEAFF | TRBD1 | TRBJ1-1 | TRBV4-1 | NA
TGTGCCAGCAGTGAATACCCGGGATTCGAGGAGAGCACAGATACGCAGTATTTT | CASSEYPGFEESTDTQYF | NA | TRBJ2-3 | TRBV25-1 | NA
TGTGCCAGCAGCCCCATTGACAGGACGCCGACGGCCGACGAGCAGTACTTC | CASSPIDRTPTADEQYF | NA | TRBJ2-7 | TRBV14 | once
TGTGCCACCGGGACAGGGGAGATAAATGGCTACACCTTC | CATGTGEINGYTF | TRBD1 | TRBJ1-2 | TRBV6-5 | NA
TGTGCCATCAGTGTCGTGGGACTAGCGGGTTTGGATGGTGAGCAGTTCTTC | CAISVVGLAGLDGEQFF | TRBD2 | TRBJ2-1 | TRBV10-3 | NA
TGTGCCAGCAGCCCCACAGGGATGAACACTGAAGCTTTCTTT | CASSPTGMNTEAFF | NA | TRBJ1-1 | TRBV9 | once